These 10 T cell receptor beta chains were sequenced from one sample in a study of blood T cell repertoires in COVID-19. Sequencing was performed with immunoSEQ multiplex PCR; in TCRdb, only in-frame clones are kept and a portion is missing. This sample has about 150,000 clones, with 75% to 85% found just once. The sample consisted of peripheral blood. The receptors were gathered from a woman aged 50 to 65 with acute or convalescent COVID-19.

This chain links TRBV10-2 with TRBJ2-7; 10 positions match TRBD1. The germline V gene encodes CDR1 WSHSY and CDR2 SAAADI. The V gene end was trimmed by 8 bases and the J gene end by 4 bases; junction bases not matched to a gene: 8. There are 14 residues in the CDR3. DNA of the CDR3: TGCGCCAGCCTACCGGGACAGGGGATTTACGAGCAGTACTTC. The encoded protein is CASLPGQGIYEQYF.

This chain joins TRBV5-4 and TRBJ2-3; D might be TRBD2 (6 bases). Germline-derived CDR1 and CDR2 are SGHNT and YYREEE (reference sequence). The CDR3 consists of 14 residues. Trimming pared 3 bases from V and 1 base from J, leaving 9 bases between. The CDR3 loop is CASSWEVGTDTQYF. CDR3 in DNA: TGTGCCAGCAGCTGGGAGGTGGGCACAGATACGCAGTATTTT.

The chain joins TRBV7-2 to TRBJ1-6; TRBD1 agrees at 7 bases. Germline CDR1 is SGHTA and CDR2 is FQGNSA. The V gene end was trimmed by 5 bases and the J gene end by 10 bases; junction bases not matched to a gene: 8. The CDR3 runs 14 residues. The CDR3 loop is CASSPDRVWSPLHF. CDR3 in DNA: TGTGCCAGCAGCCCAGACAGGGTATGGTCACCCCTCCACTTT.

The chain couples TRBV7-2 to TRBJ2-7, with TRBD2 matching over 8 bases. The CDR3 loop spans 15 amino acids. V lost 5 bases, J lost 4 bases, and 10 bases stayed unmatched. Looked up from germline, CDR1 is SGHTA and CDR2 is FQGNSA. CDR3 in amino acids: CASSESLSSGYEQYF. The CDR3 nucleotides read TGTGCCAGCAGCGAAAGTCTGTCTAGCGGGTACGAGCAGTACTTC.

This clone occurred once. The J gene is TRBJ2-5, the V gene TRBV21-1; TRBD1 is taken as the D call from the table, unchecked against the DNA. TRBV21-1 is a pseudogene segment. This CDR3 comprises 15 residues. The CDR3 spells CASSKVRWQGETQYF. CDR3 nucleotides: TGTGCCAGCAGCAAAGTTAGGTGGCAGGGAGAGACCCAGTACTTC.

This sequence joins TRBV21-1 and TRBJ2-7; the table assigns TRBD2, which was not confirmed against the DNA. TRBV21-1 is flagged as a pseudogene. This CDR3 spans 16 amino acids. The CDR3 reads CASSRRDFPSSYEQYF. Here the CDR3 DNA reads TGTGCCAGCAGCAGGCGGGACTTCCCGAGCTCCTACGAGCAGTACTTC.

The chain carries TRBV4-3 and TRBJ2-1; 9 bases agree with TRBD2. The CDR3 contains 17 residues. Germline CDR1 reads LGHNA; CDR2 reads YSLEER. With 2 bases clipped from V and 7 bases from J, the junction kept 12 bases outside the gene matches. The CDR3 sequence: CASSQTYKRGVGNEQFF. The DNA of the CDR3 is TGCGCCAGCAGCCAAACTTATAAGCGGGGGGTCGGGAATGAGCAGTTCTTC.

The chain joins TRBV27 to TRBJ2-3; 7 positions agree with TRBD1. V shed 7 bases and J 6 bases; nucleotides not matched to a gene: 13. The germline V gene encodes CDR1 MNHEY and CDR2 SMNVEV (reference sequence). The CDR3 length is 15 residues. DNA for the CDR3: TGTGCCAGCAAGGGTGGGACAGCTCTCGCCGATACGCAGTATTTT. Amino acid sequence: CASKGGTALADTQYF.

The V and J genes are TRBV19 and TRBJ2-6; D gene ambiguous. The CDR3 contains 15 residues. V was pared by 3 bases and J by 0 bases, with 6 bases between. Germline CDR1 and CDR2: LNHDA and SQIVND (reference sequence). CDR3 sequence (DNA): TGTGCCAGTAGTATTGTTCTCTCTGGGGCCAACGTCCTGACTTTC. Residues: CASSIVLSGANVLTF.

V gene TRBV9 combines with J gene TRBJ1-2; no firm D call. The CDR3 is 13 amino acids. Germline CDR1 SGDLS, CDR2 YYNGEE. The V and J ends lost 1 base and 4 bases respectively, with 8 bases between them. CDR3: CASSVLEGYGYTF. The CDR3 bases are TGTGCCAGCAGCGTACTAGAGGGCTATGGCTACACCTTC.